These 15 T cell receptor beta chains were all obtained from the same sample, sequenced in a study of blood T cell repertoires in COVID-19. Data came from immunoSEQ multiplex PCR; TCRdb stores just in-frame clones and leaves some out. The table records about 170,000 clones, more than 85% of them present only once. Material: PBMCs or T cells enriched from blood (not recorded which). All receptors derive from a woman aged 45-60 years who had recovered from COVID-19.

V and J are TRBV6-5 and TRBJ2-7; 10 bases are a match to TRBD1. V was clipped by 6 bases and J by 0 bases; unmatched bases: 5. The CDR3 length is 15 residues. The germline V gene has CDR1 MNHEY and CDR2 SVGAGI. The CDR3 DNA sequence: TGTGCCAGCAGAAGCGGACAGGGGGGCTCCTACGAGCAGTACTTC. Its translation: CASRSGQGGSYEQYF.

The V gene is TRBV20-1, the J gene TRBJ1-1, with 9 bases fitting TRBD1. The CDR3 contains 11 residues. V gave up 5 bases and J gave up 5 bases; unmatched junction bases: 0. Germline V gene sequence: CDR1 DFQATT, CDR2 SNEGSKA (reference sequence). CDR3 in DNA: TGCAGTGCTGGGACAGGGACTGAAGCTTTCTTT. This encodes CSAGTGTEAFF.

V gene TRBV5-1 combines with J gene TRBJ1-6; no clear D. The CDR3 loop spans 13 amino acids. V lost 0 bases, J lost 16 bases, and 14 bases lay in between. CDR1 is SGHRS and CDR2 is YFSETQ in the germline V gene. CDR3 in DNA: TGCGCCAGCAGCTTGGAGGGCCCTCCGGGGCTCCACTTT. Translated: CASSLEGPPGLHF.

The rearrangement joins TRBV5-1 to TRBJ2-1; 8 bases are a match to TRBD2. Trimming took 4 bases from V and 9 from J; bases not matched to a gene: 6. Germline V gene data show CDR1 as SGHRS and CDR2 as YFSETQ. The CDR3 sequence is 13 residues long. CDR3 DNA: TGCGCCAGCAGCGGGACTAGTTTGAGTGAGCAGTTCTTC. Amino acids: CASSGTSLSEQFF.

This rearrangement joins TRBV12-3 or TRBV12-4 to TRBJ1-2; 9 nucleotides align to TRBD1. The V and J ends lost 4 bases and 8 bases, in that order; junction bases with no gene match: 5. The CDR3 consists of 13 residues. CDR3 protein: CASSWTGQGGYTF. CDR3 DNA sequence: TGTGCCAGCAGTTGGACGGGACAGGGCGGCTACACCTTC.

The sample holds one count of this clone. The gene calls are TRBV2 and TRBJ2-1; TRBD2 matches 7 bases. Trimming at V came to 8 bases and at J to 2 bases, leaving 15 bases not matched to a gene. The CDR3 has 17 residues. CDR1 and CDR2 from the germline V gene are SNHLY and FYNNEI. The CDR3 sequence is CASGGEASGQTYNEQFF. In DNA, the CDR3 is TGTGCCAGCGGAGGCGAGGCTAGCGGACAAACCTACAATGAGCAGTTCTTC.

The rearrangement links TRBV16 to TRBJ1-2; the D gene is possibly TRBD1 (5 bases). CDR1 is KGHSY and CDR2 is FQNENV in the germline V gene. This CDR3 is built from 14 residues. V was shortened by 2 bases and J by 6 bases, with 13 bases between the two germline ends. CDR3 residues: CASSQGRVWDGYTF. In DNA, the CDR3 is TGTGCCAGCAGCCAAGGCAGGGTATGGGATGGCTACACCTTC.

The rearrangement joins TRBV28 to TRBJ1-6; D is perhaps TRBD1 (6 bases). This CDR3 is built from 16 residues. V gave up 3 bases and J gave up 5 bases, with 14 bases separating them. The germline gives CDR1 MDHEN, CDR2 SYDVKM. The CDR3 bases are TGTGCCAGCAGTTTCAGGGGTAGGGGAAATAATTCACCCCTCCACTTT. Amino acid sequence: CASSFRGRGNNSPLHF.

The V call is TRBV5-4, the J call TRBJ1-1; 8 bases map to TRBD1. CDR1 and CDR2 (germline): SGHNT, YYREEE (reference sequence). V lost 4 bases, J lost 1 base, and 6 bases stayed unmatched. The length of the CDR3 is 15 residues. The CDR3 loop is CASSRPGTGNTEAFF. CDR3 bases: TGTGCCAGCAGCCGTCCCGGGACAGGGAACACTGAAGCTTTCTTT.

DNA of the CDR3: TGTGCCAGCAGCCTAGCGGGAGGGCCTTCGTTGAATGAGCAGTTCTTC. Residues: CASSLAGGPSLNEQFF. V and J are TRBV25-1 and TRBJ2-1, with 12 bases fitting TRBD2. V was pared by 6 bases and J by 7 bases, with 10 bases of the junction left unmatched. The CDR3 has 16 amino acids. The germline CDR1 and CDR2 sequences are MGHDK and SYGVNS. The variable domain in full, with the rest retrieved from reference TRBV25-1 and TRBJ2-1, is EADIYQTPRYLVIGTGKKITLECSQTMGHDKMYWYQQDPGMELHLIHYSYGVNSTEKGDLSSESTVSRIRTEHFPLTLESARPSHTSQYLCASSLAGGPSLNEQFFGPGTRLTVL.

V usage is TRBV25-1 and J usage is TRBJ2-3; TRBD2 might be the D (5 bases). V was cut by 4 bases and J by 4 bases, with 9 bases left in between. Looked up from germline, CDR1 is MGHDK and CDR2 is SYGVNS. The CDR3 runs 13 residues. The CDR3 DNA reads TGTGCCAGCAGTGCCGGAGGCGCAGATACGCAGTATTTT. Its translation: CASSAGGADTQYF.

The chain recombines TRBV5-5 with TRBJ2-1, with TRBD2 identical over 10 bases. The CDR3 covers 15 residues. Germline V gene sequence: CDR1 SGHKS, CDR2 YYEKEE (reference sequence). Trimming took 4 bases from V and 4 from J; bases not matched to a gene: 5. Written as DNA, the CDR3 is TGTGCCAGCAGCAGACCGGGACTAGCGTACAATGAGCAGTTCTTC. Amino acid sequence: CASSRPGLAYNEQFF.

The chain has TRBV5-1 and TRBJ2-5; 11 nucleotides match TRBD1. The CDR3 is made up of 14 amino acids. CDR1 and CDR2 from the germline V gene are SGHRS and YFSETQ. Trimming cost V 4 bases and J 4 bases; bases outside gene matches: 3. CDR3 bases: TGCGCCAGCAGCCCGGACAGGGGGCGAGAGACCCAGTACTTC. Translation gives CASSPDRGRETQYF.

The V call is TRBV28, the J call TRBJ2-2, with a weak D call TRBD1 (6 bases). With 6 bases removed from V and 1 base from J, the gap between germline ends came to 9 bases. This CDR3 contains 14 residues. The V gene's germline CDR1 is MDHEN and CDR2 SYDVKM. The CDR3 sequence: CASSPDRNTGELFF. The CDR3 region has the DNA TGTGCCAGCAGCCCGGACAGGAACACCGGGGAGCTGTTTTTT.

This clone has a single count. The CDR3 protein is CASSRGQGFTGELFF. The CDR3 DNA follows: TGTGCCAGTAGTAGGGGACAGGGGTTCACCGGGGAGCTGTTTTTT. This chain links TRBV19 with TRBJ2-2; TRBD1 agrees at 10 bases. The CDR3 consists of 15 residues. Germline CDR1 and CDR2: LNHDA and SQIVND (reference sequence). V dropped 4 bases and J dropped 4; count of bases not matched to a gene: 3.